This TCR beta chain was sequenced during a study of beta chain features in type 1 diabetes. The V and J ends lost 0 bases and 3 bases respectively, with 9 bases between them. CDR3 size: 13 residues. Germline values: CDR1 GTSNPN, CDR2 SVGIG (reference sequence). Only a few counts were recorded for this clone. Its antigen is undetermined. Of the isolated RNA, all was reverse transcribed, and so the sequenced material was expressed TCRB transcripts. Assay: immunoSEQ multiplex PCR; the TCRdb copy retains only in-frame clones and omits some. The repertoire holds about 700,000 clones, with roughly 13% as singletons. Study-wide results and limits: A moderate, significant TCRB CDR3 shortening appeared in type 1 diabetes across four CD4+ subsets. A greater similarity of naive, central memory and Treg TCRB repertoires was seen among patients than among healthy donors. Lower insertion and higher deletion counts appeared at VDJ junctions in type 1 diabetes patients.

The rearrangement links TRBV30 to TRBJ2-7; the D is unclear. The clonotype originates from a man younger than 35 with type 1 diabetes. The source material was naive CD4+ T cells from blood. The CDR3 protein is CAWSVSFNYEQYF. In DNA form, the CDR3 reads TGTGCCTGGAGTGTCTCCTTTAACTACGAGCAGTACTTC.